This is a list of T cell receptor beta chains from one sample in a study of vaccination effects on CD4 cells after COVID-19. No antigen has been assigned to these receptors. The table came from immunoSEQ multiplex PCR; TCRdb's copy has only in-frame clones and leaves some out. In the table there are 15,000 to 20,000 clones, 60% to 85% of which are singletons. The specimen comprised CD4+ T cells from PBMCs cultured with HCoV-NL63 spike peptides, sampled after COVID-19 vaccination. Source of these receptors: a human donor who received a COVID-19 vaccine. Both conserved end residues are part of each CDR3. D genes are given only for firm matches. The size field is filled for only some rows; it gives once, few, many or a size class.

clone_size	cdr3_length	d_call	v_call	j_call	cdr3_nt	cdr3_aa
.	15	TRBD2	TRBV6-2/TRBV6-3	TRBJ2-7	TGTGCCAGCAGTTACGACGGACTAGCCTTCTACGAGCAGTACTTC	CASSYDGLAFYEQYF
.	17	.	TRBV9	TRBJ2-1	TGTGCCAGCAGCGTAGCCACAGGGCCTAGCTCCTACAATGAGCAGTTCTTC	CASSVATGPSSYNEQFF
.	13	TRBD1	TRBV12-3/TRBV12-4	TRBJ2-1	TGTGCCAGCAGCCCGGGGACAGGGAATGAGCAGTTCTTC	CASSPGTGNEQFF
.	14	.	TRBV7-8	TRBJ1-2	TGTGCCAGCAGCTTAGTCCCCCAAGATTATGGCTACACCTTC	CASSLVPQDYGYTF
.	15	.	TRBV7-2	TRBJ2-1	TGTGCCAGCAGCTTAGGCCAACCAGGTAAGGATGAGCAGTTCTTC	CASSLGQPGKDEQFF
.	14	TRBD1	TRBV19	TRBJ2-1	TGTGCCAGTAGTATTGGGACAGGGGACCATGAGCAGTTCTTC	CASSIGTGDHEQFF
.	14	.	TRBV6-5	TRBJ1-1	TGTGCCAGCAGTTACCGGGGGGTGAGGACTGAAGCTTTCTTT	CASSYRGVRTEAFF
.	14	TRBD1	TRBV7-2	TRBJ1-2	TGTGCCAGCAGCTTAGTGGGACAGCTCTATGGCTACACCTTC	CASSLVGQLYGYTF
.	12	.	TRBV7-6	TRBJ2-5	TGTGCCAGCAGCCCTCCGCTAGAGACCCAGTACTTC	CASSPPLETQYF
.	12	.	TRBV29-1	TRBJ2-2	TGCAGCGCCAGGGTGTACACCGGGGAGCTGTTTTTT	CSARVYTGELFF
.	16	.	TRBV5-1	TRBJ1-3	TGCGCCAGCAGCTTCCAGGGACCCGGCGACGGAAACACCATATATTTT	CASSFQGPGDGNTIYF
.	14	.	TRBV20-1	TRBJ1-6	TGCAGTGCTAGTAGGTCTGGGGATAATTCACCCCTCCACTTT	CSASRSGDNSPLHF
.	16	.	TRBV28	TRBJ2-5	TGTGCCAGCAGTTTAGAGCCCGGGGGGCCCACCGAGACCCAGTACTTC	CASSLEPGGPTETQYF
few	16	TRBD2	TRBV10-3	TRBJ2-2	TGTGCCATCAGTGGTAGCGGGGGGTCGAACACCGGGGAGCTGTTTTTT	CAISGSGGSNTGELFF
once	16	.	TRBV18	TRBJ2-7	TGTGCCAGCTCACCTCCGCTCGGACCGAGCTCCTACGAGCAGTACTTC	CASSPPLGPSSYEQYF
once	19	TRBD2	TRBV30	TRBJ2-1	TGTGCCTGGAGTGTACCCCGGGGGGGACTTAGGAGCTCCTACAATGAGCAGTTCTTC	CAWSVPRGGLRSSYNEQFF
.	15	.	TRBV30	TRBJ1-2	TGTGCCTGGGTTACACCGGGACACCTCGTCTATGGCTACACCTTC	CAWVTPGHLVYGYTF
once	10	.	TRBV10-1	TRBJ1-2	TGCGCCAGCAGGCCTTATGGCTACACCTTC	CASRPYGYTF
once	15	TRBD2	TRBV4-1	TRBJ2-1	TGCGCCAGCAGCCAAGGTTTGAGCGGGGTCAGTGAGCAGTTCTTC	CASSQGLSGVSEQFF
.	13	.	TRBV7-9	TRBJ2-1	TGTGCCAGCAGCTTACCAGACCGTTTTGGGCAGTTCTTC	CASSLPDRFGQFF
.	15	.	TRBV30	TRBJ2-5	TGTGCCTGGACCCCCCCGGGGCGAAGGAGGGAGACCCAGTACTTC	CAWTPPGRRRETQYF
.	17	TRBD1	TRBV5-4	TRBJ1-1	TGTGCCAGCAGCTTGGGGACAGGGGGCGCCTGGAACACTGAAGCTTTCTTT	CASSLGTGGAWNTEAFF
.	12	.	TRBV5-1	TRBJ2-7	TGCGCCAGCAGTTCTCTAGAATCCGAGCAGTACTTC	CASSSLESEQYF
.	16	TRBD1	TRBV6-6	TRBJ2-3	TGTGCCAGCAGTTACGCTACCGGGACAGGGACAGATACGCAGTATTTT	CASSYATGTGTDTQYF
few	12	.	TRBV6-5	TRBJ1-2	TGTGCCAGCACCAGACAGAACTATGGCTACACCTTC	CASTRQNYGYTF
.	12	.	TRBV12-5	TRBJ1-1	TGTGCTAGTGGTTTGGAGGGCACTGAAGCTTTCTTT	CASGLEGTEAFF
.	13	.	TRBV7-8	TRBJ1-1	TGTGCCAGCAGCTTAGCGCGCGGAACAGGGGCTTTCTTT	CASSLARGTGAFF
.	15	.	TRBV7-8	TRBJ2-7	TGTGCCAGCAGCGCGGCCCGGGAGCCGAATTACGAGCAGTACTTC	CASSAAREPNYEQYF
.	17	TRBD2	TRBV6-1	TRBJ2-1	TGTGCCAGCAGTGAGCCGGGACTAGTGGGCTCCGAGGATGAGCAGTTCTTC	CASSEPGLVGSEDEQFF
.	15	TRBD1	TRBV9	TRBJ2-1	TGTGCCAGCAGCAAAACAGGGGACTCCTACAATGAGCAGTTCTTC	CASSKTGDSYNEQFF
.	13	.	TRBV5-1	TRBJ1-1	TGCGCCAGCAGCTTGGCGGGGAGCACTGAAGCTTTCTTT	CASSLAGSTEAFF
few	15	TRBD1	TRBV19	TRBJ1-6	TGTGCCAGTAGTCCGGGACAGGGGTTTTCTTCACCCCTCCACTTT	CASSPGQGFSSPLHF
.	15	.	TRBV4-3	TRBJ2-3	TGCGCCAGCAGCCAAGATAGCCCTAGCACAGATACGCAGTATTTT	CASSQDSPSTDTQYF
.	14	.	TRBV5-1	TRBJ2-7	TGCGCCAGCAGCCCGAGCTCTAGCACCTACGAGCAGTACTTC	CASSPSSSTYEQYF
.	15	TRBD1	TRBV27	TRBJ1-4	TGTGCCAGCAGGACCTCCGGGACAGGGAAAGAAAAACTGTTTTTT	CASRTSGTGKEKLFF
.	14	.	TRBV6-5	TRBJ1-2	TGTGCCAGCAGTTCCAGGGGTGGTGGCTATGGCTACACCTTC	CASSSRGGGYGYTF
.	17	.	TRBV4-3	TRBJ1-5	TGCGCCAGCAGCCAAGATGCTCAGTCTTATAGCAATCAGCCCCAGCATTTT	CASSQDAQSYSNQPQHF
.	19	TRBD1	TRBV2	TRBJ1-2	TGTGCCAGCAGTGGACTCGGGACAGCGACTACGTCCTATAACTATGGCTACACCTTC	CASSGLGTATTSYNYGYTF
.	16	.	TRBV24-1	TRBJ2-1	TGTGCCACCAGTGATGAAAGGTTGGGCTCCTACAATGAGCAGTTCTTC	CATSDERLGSYNEQFF
.	15	TRBD1	TRBV25-1	TRBJ2-5	TGTGCCAGCAGTGCGGGACAGGGGGGACAAGAGACCCAGTACTTC	CASSAGQGGQETQYF
.	14	TRBD1	TRBV2	TRBJ1-5	TGTGCCAGCAGCAAGACAGGGAACAACCAGCCCCAGCATTTT	CASSKTGNNQPQHF
.	19	TRBD1	TRBV7-9	TRBJ2-4	TGTGCCAGCAGCAGTGGGACAGGGGGCAAAGGATTAGCCAAAAACATTCAGTACTTC	CASSSGTGGKGLAKNIQYF
.	11	.	TRBV29-1	TRBJ1-2	TGCAGCGTTGAAGCGGGTGGCGGCTACACCTTC	CSVEAGGGYTF
.	16	.	TRBV5-6	TRBJ1-1	TGTGCCAGCAGCTTGCCCGGTTGGTACAGGGACACTGAAGCTTTCTTT	CASSLPGWYRDTEAFF
.	13	TRBD1	TRBV5-5	TRBJ2-5	TGTGCCAGCAGCCGAGGACAGGGAAAGACCCAGTACTTC	CASSRGQGKTQYF
.	15	.	TRBV6-6	TRBJ1-2	TGTGCCAGCAGCCCTGGGACACGTGAACAGCGGGGCTACACCTTC	CASSPGTREQRGYTF
once	15	TRBD1	TRBV11-2	TRBJ2-5	TGTGCCAGCAGCCCCCGACAGGGCGGCATAGAGACCCAGTACTTC	CASSPRQGGIETQYF
.	14	.	TRBV19	TRBJ2-5	TGTGCCAGTACCCCCACAGTGAGGAGAGAGACCCAGTACTTC	CASTPTVRRETQYF
.	14	.	TRBV6-6	TRBJ1-2	TGTGCCAGCAGTTACCCAGGGAGGCACGATGGCTACACCTTC	CASSYPGRHDGYTF
.	14	TRBD1	TRBV20-1	TRBJ1-1	TGCAGTGCTAGTAGACAGGGTTTGAACACTGAAGCTTTCTTT	CSASRQGLNTEAFF
.	15	.	TRBV19	TRBJ1-3	TGTGCCAGTACCCCTTTAGCGGCGACTGGAAACACCATATATTTT	CASTPLAATGNTIYF
.	17	.	TRBV7-2	TRBJ1-3	TGTGCCAGCAGCTTAGGTGCCGGGGGGGGCGCTGGAAACACCATATATTTT	CASSLGAGGGAGNTIYF